The 29 T cell receptor beta chains presented below share a single source sample, sequenced in a study of response to subunit inactivated influenza vaccine. TCRdb re-derived calls from the RT-PCR reads in MiXCR, one entry per CDR3 protein. The sample contains 700,000 to 900,000 distinct CDR3 sequences, roughly 20% of which appear only once. Sample: PBMCs from blood, taken around 5 days after vaccination. The receptor source for this set is a middle-aged man who received an inactivated influenza vaccine.

This clonotype has a handful of counts. The V gene is TRBV12-3 or TRBV12-4, the J gene TRBJ1-2, with a tentative D call TRBD1 (6 bases). V lost 5 bases and J 5 bases, leaving 15 bases between the germline ends. This CDR3 has 14 residues. The CDR3 coding sequence is TGTGCCAGCAGTGCAGGGGAGTTGGGGTATGGCTACACCTTC. It encodes CASSAGELGYGYTF.

This clonotype occurred once. The chain has TRBV20-1 and TRBJ1-6, with TRBD1 matching 7 bases. The CDR3 contains 13 residues. V lost 4 bases, J lost 6 bases, and 3 bases stayed unmatched. The germline V gene has CDR1 DFQATT and CDR2 SNEGSKA (reference sequence). CDR3 bases: TGCAGTGCTATCCGGGACAGTAATTCACCCCTCCACTTT. This sequence encodes CSAIRDSNSPLHF.

This clonotype was seen only a few times. V is TRBV2 and J is TRBJ2-7, with 7 bases that match TRBD1. V lost 4 bases to trimming and J lost 1 base; unmatched junction nucleotides: 1. The CDR3 totals 13 residues. Germline V gene lookup returns CDR1 SNHLY and CDR2 FYNNEI. CDR3 amino acids: CASSVGQSYEQYF. The CDR3 DNA reads TGTGCCAGCAGTGTGGGACAGTCCTACGAGCAGTACTTC.

The chain recombines TRBV29-1 with TRBJ1-1; D might be TRBD1 (5 bases). The CDR3 runs to 13 residues. From germline, CDR1 is SQVTM and CDR2 ANQGSEA. The V and J ends lost 5 bases and 1 base respectively, with 11 bases between them. CDR3 region: CSVQRDGNTEAFF. The CDR3 nucleotides are TGCAGCGTTCAGCGGGACGGGAACACTGAAGCTTTCTTT.

This clonotype was picked up a small number of times. V and J are TRBV4-1 and TRBJ2-2, with D perhaps given as TRBD1 or TRBD2 (5 bases each). The CDR3 contains 16 residues. Germline loops: CDR1 MGHRA, CDR2 YSYEKL. Trimming pared 6 bases from V and 0 bases from J, leaving 14 bases between. The CDR3 nucleotides are TGCGCCAGCAGGCGCCATTGGGGGACGAACACCGGGGAGCTGTTTTTT. Encoded protein: CASRRHWGTNTGELFF.

The chain employs TRBV20-1 and TRBJ2-5; no clear D. From germline, CDR1 is DFQATT and CDR2 SNEGSKA (reference sequence). CDR3 size: 14 residues. Trimming took off 0 bases at V and 5 bases at J, with 13 bases between the two ends. The CDR3 is CSARDIREGETQYF. Written as DNA, the CDR3 is TGCAGTGCTAGAGATATAAGGGAAGGGGAGACCCAGTACTTC.

This clonotype was seen many times. The rearrangement links TRBV4-1 to TRBJ2-5, with 12 positions matching TRBD1. V shed 0 bases, J shed 5 bases, and the junction held 7 bases outside the gene matches. Germline CDR1 is MGHRA and CDR2 is YSYEKL. The CDR3 has 17 residues. This CDR3 is CASSQEDGTGGAETQYF. The CDR3 DNA follows: TGCGCCAGCAGCCAAGAGGACGGGACAGGGGGCGCCGAGACCCAGTACTTC.

The chain employs TRBV7-8 and TRBJ2-3, with a possible D match to TRBD2 (5 bases). The V end was cut by 7 bases, the J end by 9 bases, with 20 bases between. The CDR3 totals 14 residues. Germline CDR1 is SGHVS and CDR2 is FQNEAQ. CDR3 amino acids: CASNRLASKETQYF. CDR3 DNA: TGTGCCAGCAACCGGCTAGCCTCTAAGGAGACGCAGTATTTT.

The V call is TRBV15, the J call TRBJ2-2; D might be TRBD1 (5 bases). CDR1 and CDR2 (germline): LNHNV, YYDKDF (reference sequence). V was clipped by 0 bases and J by 4 bases, with 18 bases between them. This CDR3 has 18 amino acids. Here the CDR3 reads CATSRDHLRGVSTGELFF. For the CDR3, the DNA is TGTGCCACCAGCAGAGATCACTTAAGGGGCGTAAGCACCGGGGAGCTGTTTTTT. Based on the CDR3 plus reference TRBV15 and TRBJ2-2, the full variable domain is DAMVIQNPRYQVTQFGKPVTLSCSQTLNHNVMYWYQQKSSQAPKLLFHYYDKDFNNEADTPDNFQSRRPNTSFCFLDIRSPGLGDTAMYLCATSRDHLRGVSTGELFFGEGSRLTVL.

This clonotype occurred a few times. The V call is TRBV10-3, the J call TRBJ1-2; 7 nucleotides line up with TRBD1. Trimming at V came to 5 bases and at J to 8 bases, leaving 5 bases not matched to a gene. The CDR3 has 12 amino acids. Germline-derived CDR1 and CDR2 are ENHRY and SYGVKD. CDR3 bases: TGTGCCATCAGTTACAACAGGGGAGGCTACACCTTC. Protein product: CAISYNRGGYTF.

V is TRBV18 and J is TRBJ2-1; the match to TRBD2 covers 11 bases. The germline V gene encodes CDR1 KGHSH and CDR2 LQKENI. This CDR3 comprises 17 residues. With V trimmed by 3 bases and J by 6 bases, 10 bases remained unmatched. The CDR3 region is CASSPSKLAGEVNEQFF. In DNA form, the CDR3 reads TGTGCCAGCTCACCGTCCAAACTAGCGGGAGAGGTCAATGAGCAGTTCTTC.

This clonotype appeared a few times. V usage is TRBV5-6 and J usage is TRBJ2-4; TRBD1 is a possible D gene (5 bases). The V and J ends lost 2 bases and 1 base respectively, with 25 bases between them. There are 20 residues in the CDR3. CDR1 is SGHDT, CDR2 YYEEEE, per germline. The CDR3 here is CASSFTIGVGLPEAKNIQYF. The CDR3 DNA is TGTGCCAGCAGCTTCACTATAGGGGTCGGCCTACCCGAGGCCAAAAACATTCAGTACTTC. The full variable domain, its missing parts supplied by reference TRBV5-6 and TRBJ2-4, is DAGVTQSPTHLIKTRGQQVTLRCSPKSGHDTVSWYQQALGQGPQFIFQYYEEEERQRGNFPDRFSGHQFPNYSSELNVNALLLGDSALYLCASSFTIGVGLPEAKNIQYFGAGTRLSVL.

This clonotype was recorded only once. This rearrangement joins TRBV7-8 to TRBJ2-5; 7 bases agree with TRBD1. CDR1 is SGHVS, CDR2 FQNEAQ, per germline. V shed 5 bases, J shed 5 bases, and the junction held 8 bases outside the gene matches. The CDR3 runs 14 residues. The CDR3, as DNA: TGTGCCAGCAGCCCCAGACAGACAGGGGAGACCCAGTACTTC. Translation gives CASSPRQTGETQYF.

J is TRBJ2-7 and V is TRBV4-1; a possible D gene is TRBD1 (6 bases). Germline loops: CDR1 MGHRA, CDR2 YSYEKL. This CDR3 is 16 amino acids long. V dropped 0 bases and J dropped 5 bases, with 17 bases sitting between them. CDR3: CASSQDRDMTQHEQYF. CDR3 DNA sequence: TGCGCCAGCAGCCAAGACAGGGACATGACACAGCACGAGCAGTACTTC.

V gene TRBV11-2 combines with J gene TRBJ1-3; TRBD1 matches 7 bases. The CDR3 has 13 amino acids. CDR1 is SGHAT, CDR2 FQNNGV, per germline. V trimming: 3 bases; J trimming: 6 bases; junction bases outside the gene matches: 2. CDR3 protein: CASSLTGLNTIYF. CDR3 coding DNA: TGTGCCAGCAGCTTGACAGGGTTAAACACCATATATTTT. The variable domain in full, with the rest retrieved from reference TRBV11-2 and TRBJ1-3, is EAGVAQSPRYKIIEKRQSVAFWCNPISGHATLYWYQQILGQGPKLLIQFQNNGVVDDSQLPKDRFSAERLKGVDSTLKIQPAKLEDSAVYLCASSLTGLNTIYFGEGSWLTVV.

This clonotype was detected ten times or more. This CDR3 is CSATKGETQYF. The CDR3 region has the DNA TGCAGTGCAACGAAAGGGGAGACCCAGTACTTC. The chain recombines TRBV20-1 with TRBJ2-5, with D unresolved. CDR1 is DFQATT, CDR2 SNEGSKA, per germline (reference sequence). The CDR3 loop spans 11 amino acids. V was trimmed by 6 bases and J by 5 bases, leaving 10 bases between them.

The chain recombines TRBV6-2 or TRBV6-3 with TRBJ2-2, with 13 bases identical to TRBD2. Germline-derived CDR1 and CDR2 are MNHEY and SVGEGT. The junction had 6 bases not matched to a gene; V was cut back by 6 bases and J by 2 bases. This CDR3 has 17 residues. The CDR3 region has the DNA TGTGCCAGCAGCCCCTGGACTAGCGGGGGCAACACCGGGGAGCTGTTTTTT. Translated, it gives CASSPWTSGGNTGELFF.

In this sample, this clonotype turned up once. This CDR3 fails to terminate in the conserved phenylalanine or tryptophan, so it likely reflects a read error. J is TRBJ2-3 and V is TRBV6-2 or TRBV6-3; 8 positions agree with TRBD1. V was clipped by 2 bases and J by 6 bases; unmatched bases: 7. Germline V gene lookup returns CDR1 MNHEY and CDR2 SVGEGT. The CDR3 is 15 residues long. The CDR3 bases are TGTGCCAGCAGTTACGGACAGGGAGGAGGCGATACGCAGTATTAT. Protein product: CASSYGQGGGDTQYY.

The rearrangement joins TRBV12-3 or TRBV12-4 to TRBJ2-2; maybe TRBD1 (6 bases). The CDR3 has 17 amino acids. Trimming removed 2 bases at V and 5 bases at J, with 18 bases between. CDR3 region: CASSLWGQGGRTGELFF. Written as DNA, the CDR3 is TGTGCCAGCAGTTTATGGGGGCAGGGTGGGAGAACCGGGGAGCTGTTTTTT.

This clonotype has at least ten counts. This chain links TRBV10-3 with TRBJ2-1; 7 bases match TRBD2. The CDR3 is 14 amino acids. CDR1 is ENHRY, CDR2 SYGVKD, per germline. The V segment lost 3 bases and the J segment 6 bases; nucleotides outside the gene matches: 5. Here the CDR3 DNA reads TGTGCCATCAGTGAAGATGGACTAGGCAATGAGCAGTTCTTC. It encodes CAISEDGLGNEQFF.

This clonotype was counted only a few times. V usage is TRBV7-9 and J usage is TRBJ2-5; D is perhaps TRBD1 or TRBD2 (5 bases each). Trimming pared 5 bases from V and 2 bases from J, leaving 15 bases between. The germline V gene encodes CDR1 SEHNR and CDR2 FQNEAQ (reference sequence). The CDR3 contains 15 residues. CDR3 nucleotide sequence: TGTGCCAGCAGCGGAGAGGGGTCGCGACAAGAGACCCAGTACTTC. Translation: CASSGEGSRQETQYF. The entire variable domain, with the rest obtained from reference TRBV7-9 and TRBJ2-5, is as follows: DTGVSQNPRHKITKRGQNVTFRCDPISEHNRLYWYRQTLGQGPEFLTYFQNEAQLEKSRLLSDRFSAERPKGSFSTLEIQRTEQGDSAMYLCASSGEGSRQETQYFGPGTRLLVL.

The genes are TRBV6-6 and TRBJ1-5, with D possibly matching TRBD1 (6 bases). V was trimmed by 8 bases and J by 4 bases, leaving 9 bases between them. The CDR3 spans 12 residues. The V gene's germline CDR1 is MNHNY and CDR2 SVGAGI (reference sequence). The CDR3 DNA sequence: TGTGCCAGCCAGGGGTTGAATCAGCCCCAGCATTTT. The encoded protein is CASQGLNQPQHF.

The rearrangement joins TRBV7-2 to TRBJ2-7; 7 bases align to TRBD2. Germline-derived CDR1 and CDR2 are SGHTA and FQGNSA. Trimming removed 5 bases from V and 6 bases from J; junction bases left unmatched: 4. CDR3 length equals 12 residues. The CDR3 DNA sequence: TGTGCCAGCAGCCTTAGGGAGGGCGAGCAGTACTTC. Protein: CASSLREGEQYF.

In DNA form, the CDR3 reads TGTGCCAGCAGTGAAACAGGGGGACAGACCCAGTACTTC. Amino acid sequence: CASSETGGQTQYF. The chain links TRBV6-4 to TRBJ2-5; 8 positions agree with TRBD1. With V trimmed by 3 bases and J by 6 bases, 3 bases remained unmatched. Germline assignment: CDR1 MRHNA and CDR2 SNTAGT. The CDR3 runs 13 residues.

The chain combines TRBV20-1 with TRBJ2-2, with 7 bases lining up with TRBD1. V was clipped by 4 bases and J by 7 bases; unmatched bases: 12. Germline loops: CDR1 DFQATT, CDR2 SNEGSKA (reference sequence). The CDR3 consists of 15 residues. CDR3 DNA: TGCAGTGCTACTCGACAGGGAAGGGTTGGCGGGGAGCTGTTTTTT. Translation gives CSATRQGRVGGELFF.

The genes are TRBV20-1 and TRBJ2-3, with a possible D match to TRBD2 (6 bases). The CDR3 is made up of 13 amino acids. CDR1 and CDR2 (germline): DFQATT, SNEGSKA (reference sequence). V lost 6 bases and J lost 5, with 15 bases in between. CDR3 in amino acids: CSARRGAGDTQYF. The DNA for the CDR3 is TGCAGTGCCAGGAGGGGAGCCGGAGATACGCAGTATTTT.

This clonotype occurred a few times. The rearrangement uses TRBV20-1 and TRBJ2-1; the match to TRBD1 covers 10 bases. Germline CDR1 DFQATT, CDR2 SNEGSKA (reference sequence). This CDR3 has 14 residues. After removal of 7 bases from V and 3 bases from J, the junction contained 6 bases not matched to a gene. The CDR3 region has the DNA TGCAGTGTTATGGGACAGGGGAGCTACAATGAGCAGTTCTTC. Protein: CSVMGQGSYNEQFF.

The chain couples TRBV6-1 to TRBJ2-2; the D gene is possibly TRBD2 (5 bases). Germline V lookup: CDR1 MNHNS, CDR2 SASEGT. There are 15 residues in the CDR3. With 5 bases removed from V and 4 bases from J, the gap between germline ends came to 14 bases. The CDR3 is CASSRAELFTGELFF. The CDR3 nucleotides read TGTGCCAGCAGTCGAGCGGAACTATTCACCGGGGAGCTGTTTTTT.

This chain joins TRBV7-2 and TRBJ2-1; 11 nucleotides align to TRBD2. The V gene end was trimmed by 3 bases and the J gene end by 10 bases; junction bases not matched to a gene: 8. CDR1 SGHTA and CDR2 FQGNSA come from the germline V gene. The CDR3 has 15 residues. The CDR3 is CASSFFGTSGNEQFF. In DNA form, the CDR3 reads TGTGCCAGCAGCTTTTTCGGGACTAGCGGAAACGAGCAGTTCTTC. The full variable domain, in which reference TRBV7-2 and TRBJ2-1 provide the parts outside the CDR3, is GAGVSQSPSNKVTEKGKDVELRCDPISGHTALYWYRQSLGQGLEFLIYFQGNSAPDKSGLPSDRFSAERTGGSVSTLTIQRTQQEDSAVYLCASSFFGTSGNEQFFGPGTRLTVL.